The 10 T cell receptor beta chains below all came from one sample that was sequenced in a study of blood T cell dynamics during melanoma immunotherapy. The protocol was immunoSEQ multiplex PCR, while the TCRdb copy is restricted to in-frame clones and leaves out a portion. The sample includes roughly 2,000 clones, around 93% of them seen just once. Specified time point: week 3, after first cycle of checkpoint inhibitor. The source material was effector memory CD8+ T cells from blood, sampled from a patient treated with checkpoint blockade. The receptors were sampled from a human donor with melanoma.

The chain uses TRBV19 and TRBJ2-1, with D unresolved. The V gene lost 2 bases and the J gene lost 2 bases, with 10 bases spanning the gap. This CDR3 is built from 15 residues. Germline CDR1 LNHDA, CDR2 SQIVND (reference sequence). The chain's CDR3 is CASSISHSTYNEQFF. In DNA form, the CDR3 reads TGTGCCAGTAGTATAAGCCACAGCACCTACAATGAGCAGTTCTTC. Based on the CDR3 plus reference TRBV19 and TRBJ2-1, the full variable domain is DGGITQSPKYLFRKEGQNVTLSCEQNLNHDAMYWYRQDPGQGLRLIYYSQIVNDFQKGDIAEGYSVSREKKESFPLTVTSAQKNPTAFYLCASSISHSTYNEQFFGPGTRLTVL.

The chain employs TRBV5-4 and TRBJ1-2; TRBD1 matches at 7 bases. Germline values: CDR1 SGHNT, CDR2 YYREEE (reference sequence). Trimming cost V 4 bases and J 8 bases; bases outside gene matches: 11. This CDR3 contains 14 residues. CDR3 in amino acids: CASSTPTGLDGYTF. CDR3 bases: TGTGCCAGCAGCACCCCGACAGGGTTGGACGGCTACACCTTC.

The CDR3 reads CASSLGLRSETQYF. CDR3 nucleotides: TGTGCCAGCAGCTTGGGACTGAGGAGTGAGACCCAGTACTTC. V usage is TRBV7-8 and J usage is TRBJ2-5, with TRBD2 as a possible D gene (6 bases). Germline CDR1 and CDR2: SGHVS and FQNEAQ. CDR3 size: 14 residues. V shed 3 bases and J shed 5 bases, with 13 bases lying between them.

This chain joins TRBV11-2 and TRBJ2-5; D is ambiguous. Germline CDR1 is SGHAT and CDR2 is FQNNGV. V was pared by 5 bases and J by 4 bases, with 17 bases between. This CDR3 is built from 15 residues. DNA for the CDR3: TGTGCCAGCAGCAGCACGGTGAGGTCGACAGAGACCCAGTACTTC. Protein product: CASSSTVRSTETQYF.

The V and J genes are TRBV7-8 and TRBJ2-1, with TRBD2 matching 7 bases. The CDR3 contains 16 residues. Germline V gene data show CDR1 as SGHVS and CDR2 as FQNEAQ. The V segment lost 1 base and the J segment 7 bases; nucleotides outside the gene matches: 10. The CDR3 DNA sequence: TGTGCCAGCAGCTTAGGGGCGGGAGCGGGGAGGAATGAGCAGTTCTTC. Translated, it gives CASSLGAGAGRNEQFF.

V and J are TRBV27 and TRBJ2-2; D unclear. This CDR3 has 13 amino acids. Germline V gives CDR1 MNHEY, CDR2 SMNVEV (reference sequence). The germline V and J ends were trimmed by 7 bases and 3 bases, with 9 bases remaining between them. CDR3 DNA: TGTGCCAGCACCGACCGATACACCGGGGAGCTGTTTTTT. This gives the protein CASTDRYTGELFF.

This clone was counted a single time. The chain links TRBV7-9 to TRBJ2-3; 11 bases match TRBD2. Per germline, CDR1 SEHNR and CDR2 FQNEAQ (reference sequence). Unmatched junction bases numbered 5, after V lost 5 bases and J lost 4 bases. The CDR3 contains 15 residues. CDR3 residues: CASSQVLAGADTQYF. CDR3 nucleotides: TGTGCCAGCAGCCAAGTACTAGCGGGAGCAGATACGCAGTATTTT.

In its sample, this clone was seen once. The chain uses TRBV27 and TRBJ1-1, with 7 bases fitting TRBD1. The V gene's germline CDR1 is MNHEY and CDR2 SMNVEV (reference sequence). The CDR3 is 14 amino acids. Trimming cost V 5 bases and J 3 bases; bases outside gene matches: 6. CDR3 protein: CASSPQGGDTEAFF. The CDR3 region has the DNA TGTGCCAGCAGTCCGCAGGGGGGTGACACTGAAGCTTTCTTT.

CDR3: CASNPRGVGHTEAFF. CDR3 bases: TGTGCCAGCAACCCGAGGGGGGTTGGGCACACTGAAGCTTTCTTT. The V call is TRBV25-1, the J call TRBJ1-1; TRBD1 might be the D (6 bases). This CDR3 comprises 15 residues. CDR1 and CDR2 (germline): MGHDK, SYGVNS. V was cut by 7 bases and J by 3 bases, with 18 bases left in between.

This rearrangement joins TRBV4-3 to TRBJ2-7, with D perhaps matching TRBD1 or TRBD2 (5 bases each). Trimming left V 4 bases short and J 3 bases short, with 10 bases between. The CDR3 runs 13 residues. Germline V gene data show CDR1 as LGHNA and CDR2 as YSLEER. In DNA, the CDR3 is TGCGCCAGCAGCCCGGGACGAGACTACGAGCAGTACTTC. This codes for CASSPGRDYEQYF.